This TCR beta chain is drawn from a study of blood T cell repertoires in COVID-19. The length of the CDR3 is 15 residues. Germline CDR1 MRHNA, CDR2 SNTAGT. The V gene end was trimmed by 6 bases and the J gene end by 5 bases; junction bases not matched to a gene: 6. Data came from immunoSEQ multiplex PCR; TCRdb stores just in-frame clones and leaves some out. The sample has about 100,000 clones, 85% to 95% seen once. V usage is TRBV6-4 and J usage is TRBJ2-1; 11 bases fit TRBD2. The sample taken for sequencing was peripheral blood. This receptor was identified in a woman aged 25 to 39 with acute or convalescent COVID-19. CDR3 DNA: TGTGCCAGCAGCGTTAGCGGGAGGGCCGACAATGAGCAGTTCTTC. It specifies CASSVSGRADNEQFF.